Listed here are 22 T cell receptor beta chains from one sample, sequenced in a study of T cells in Graves' hyperthyroidism and ophthalmopathy. RNA transcripts provided the source from which TCR beta CDR3 regions were amplified. The HTBI primer set drove a first-round RT-PCR of the TCR CDR3. TCRdb processed the multiplex PCR reads anew with MiXCR; each CDR3 protein has one entry. The profile shows a few hundred thousand distinct CDR3 sequences, roughly 15% of them singletons. Sequences were obtained from blood. Receptors were obtained from a woman aged 40 to 49 with Graves' ophthalmopathy.

The chain has TRBV3-1 and TRBJ2-5, with TRBD2 identical over 9 bases. The CDR3 is made up of 14 amino acids. V was clipped by 8 bases and J by 2 bases; unmatched bases: 6. The germline V gene encodes CDR1 LGHDT and CDR2 YNNKEL (reference sequence). In DNA form, the CDR3 reads TGTGCCAGCTCATGGCGGGGGGGTCAAGAGACCCAGTACTTC. Translation gives CASSWRGGQETQYF.

This clonotype appeared many times. CDR3 nucleotide sequence: TGTGCCAGCAGTCGACAGGGGGTCTATGGCTACACCTTC. Its protein is CASSRQGVYGYTF. J is TRBJ1-2 and V is TRBV28, with TRBD1 matching over 9 bases. V gave up 5 bases and J gave up 4 bases; unmatched junction bases: 2. This CDR3 is built from 13 residues. The germline V gene has CDR1 MDHEN and CDR2 SYDVKM.

In this sample, this clonotype turned up many times. J is TRBJ2-7 and V is TRBV20-1; 11 nucleotides match TRBD2. The germline V gene has CDR1 DFQATT and CDR2 SNEGSKA (reference sequence). The CDR3 spans 15 residues. Trimming at V came to 5 bases and at J to 2 bases, leaving 8 bases not matched to a gene. CDR3 nucleotides: TGCAGTGCTTCTGGACTAGCGGGTATTGCCTACGAGCAGTACTTC. It is translated as CSASGLAGIAYEQYF.

On this clonotype: A single base separates this from a much larger clone, so it may be a read error. It is unclear where the CDR3 begins or ends on the DNA, so no DNA is shown, and the CDR3 is as TCRdb lists it. V and J are TRBV6-1 and TRBJ1-1; the table's D call, TRBD1, has no DNA check behind it. Germline CDR1 MNHNS, CDR2 SASEGT. The CDR3 is made up of 16 amino acids, end residues included. CDR3 in amino acids: CVSMVGQGAGDTEAVF.

This clonotype was observed a few times. The CDR3 sequence: CAWSDITDTQYF. In nucleotides, the CDR3 is TGTGCCTGGAGCGATATAACAGATACGCAGTATTTT. The chain carries TRBV30 and TRBJ2-3; D remains ambiguous. In germline, CDR1 is GTSNPN, CDR2 SVGIG (reference sequence). V was clipped by 3 bases and J by 3 bases, with 7 bases between them. This CDR3 comprises 12 residues.

This clonotype turned up a few times. The genes are TRBV6-1 and TRBJ2-6, with D perhaps matching TRBD2 (6 bases). Trimming cost V 7 bases and J 1 base, with 14 bases left between them. CDR3 size: 16 residues. The germline CDR1 and CDR2 sequences are MNHNS and SASEGT. The CDR3 region is CASTKGDSSGANVLTF. CDR3 bases: TGTGCCAGCACGAAAGGGGACTCATCTGGGGCCAACGTCCTGACTTTC.

The table lists this clonotype with many counts. The chain joins TRBV20-1 to TRBJ2-3; D is unresolved. CDR1 and CDR2 from the germline V gene are DFQATT and SNEGSKA (reference sequence). The CDR3 loop spans 12 amino acids. Trimming took off 2 bases at V and 4 bases at J, with 7 bases between the two ends. Here the CDR3 DNA reads TGCAGTGCTAGATGGTCTGCAGATACGCAGTATTTT. Its protein product is CSARWSADTQYF.

This clonotype was found many times. The chain carries TRBV7-9 and TRBJ1-1; D not certain. In germline, CDR1 is SEHNR, CDR2 FQNEAQ (reference sequence). This CDR3 is built from 17 residues. Trimming removed 6 bases from V and 0 bases from J, with 20 bases in between. As DNA, the CDR3 is TGTGCCAGCAGGACCCAATCCATGAGAGGATTGAACACTGAAGCTTTCTTT. As protein: CASRTQSMRGLNTEAFF.

This clonotype has ten or more counts. The chain is built from TRBV20-1 and TRBJ2-7; the D gene is possibly TRBD2 (6 bases). V was trimmed by 3 bases and J by 0 bases, leaving 12 bases between them. Germline loops: CDR1 DFQATT, CDR2 SNEGSKA (reference sequence). The CDR3 sequence is 14 residues long. In nucleotides, the CDR3 is TGCAGTGCTAGTACGGGGGTAAGCTCCTACGAGCAGTACTTC. Its protein is CSASTGVSSYEQYF.

Points on this clonotype: One end of the junction does not line up with germline, which may come from a read error. The chain joins TRBV10-3 to TRBJ1-1, with TRBD1 matching 7 bases. There are 15 residues in the CDR3. Per the germline V gene, CDR1 is ENHRY and CDR2 is SYGVKD. CDR3 DNA sequence: TGTGCCATCAGTGGTCAGGGGGGGATGAACACTGAAGATTTCTTT. It translates to CAISGQGGMNTEDFF.

This rearrangement joins TRBV20-1 to TRBJ1-4, with D unresolved. V was clipped by 4 bases and J by 8 bases, with 20 bases between them. Germline CDR1 and CDR2: DFQATT and SNEGSKA (reference sequence). The CDR3 spans 15 residues. This chain's CDR3 is CSAIDGVRVEEKLFF. CDR3 bases: TGCAGTGCTATCGACGGGGTAAGGGTGGAGGAAAAACTGTTTTTT.

This clonotype has a handful of counts. The chain has TRBV30 and TRBJ2-2, with D tentatively TRBD1 (5 bases). Trimming took off 4 bases at V and 5 bases at J, with 11 bases between the two ends. In germline, CDR1 is GTSNPN, CDR2 SVGIG (reference sequence). The CDR3 spans 13 residues. CDR3 DNA: TGTGCCTGGAATGAACAGGATACCGGGGAGCTGTTTTTT. Protein sequence: CAWNEQDTGELFF.

This sequence joins TRBV18 and TRBJ2-7, with D unclear. Germline V gives CDR1 KGHSH, CDR2 LQKENI. The V end lost 3 bases, the J end lost 0 bases, and 9 bases lay between the germline ends. The CDR3 is 14 residues long. CDR3 bases: TGTGCCAGCTCACCTTCAGGTAGCTCCTACGAGCAGTACTTC. Encoded protein: CASSPSGSSYEQYF.

The gene calls are TRBV2 and TRBJ1-5; D call uncertain. Between the trimmed V and J ends, which lost 3 bases and 7 bases, there was a span of 7 bases. The CDR3 covers 12 residues. Germline-derived CDR1 and CDR2 are SNHLY and FYNNEI. The CDR3 reads CASSDASQPQHF. The CDR3 nucleotides read TGTGCCAGCAGTGATGCAAGCCAGCCCCAGCATTTT.

This clonotype has at least ten counts. The V gene is TRBV7-9, the J gene TRBJ1-2; D not resolved. V lost 2 bases and J lost 5, with 9 bases in between. Germline CDR1 SEHNR, CDR2 FQNEAQ (reference sequence). CDR3 length: 13 amino acids. As DNA, the CDR3 is TGTGCCAGCAGCTTATCAATGAATTATGGCTACACCTTC. Translated: CASSLSMNYGYTF. Based on the CDR3 plus reference TRBV7-9 and TRBJ1-2, the full variable domain is DTGVSQNPRHKITKRGQNVTFRCDPISEHNRLYWYRQTLGQGPEFLTYFQNEAQLEKSRLLSDRFSAERPKGSFSTLEIQRTEQGDSAMYLCASSLSMNYGYTFGSGTRLTVV.

The chain recombines TRBV29-1 with TRBJ2-7; 10 bases align to TRBD2. CDR1 SQVTM and CDR2 ANQGSEA come from the germline V gene. This CDR3 comprises 14 residues. J gave up 2 bases and V 5 bases, and 6 bases lay outside the gene matches. CDR3 in amino acids: CSVQLAGSPYEQYF. The CDR3 bases are TGCAGCGTTCAACTAGCGGGGTCCCCCTACGAGCAGTACTTC.

In this sample, this clonotype turned up many times. The chain combines TRBV11-2 with TRBJ2-3, with no clear D. The germline V gene encodes CDR1 SGHAT and CDR2 FQNNGV. The CDR3 spans 12 residues. V lost 3 bases to trimming and J lost 5 bases, with 6 bases between them. CDR3 bases: TGTGCCAGCAGCTTTTATGGAGATACGCAGTATTTT. This encodes CASSFYGDTQYF.

This clonotype has a count of ten or more. This chain joins TRBV6-1 and TRBJ2-2; D gene uncertain. V lost 11 bases and J 6 bases, leaving 19 bases between the germline ends. The V gene's germline CDR1 is MNHNS and CDR2 SASEGT. The CDR3 runs to 14 residues. The chain's CDR3 is CACRSPVGSGELFF. In nucleotides, the CDR3 is TGTGCCTGTCGCTCCCCAGTGGGTTCCGGGGAGCTGTTTTTT.

This clonotype was found a few times. The gene calls are TRBV5-1 and TRBJ1-1; D is unclear. The CDR3 has 15 amino acids. Germline V gene sequence: CDR1 SGHRS, CDR2 YFSETQ. Trimming took 0 bases from V and 0 from J, leaving 9 bases between them. CDR3 residues: CASSLAGHLNTEAFF. CDR3 nucleotides: TGCGCCAGCAGCTTGGCCGGGCACCTGAACACTGAAGCTTTCTTT.

This clonotype showed up many times. The chain joins TRBV11-3 to TRBJ2-5; 8 nucleotides align to TRBD2. Trimming at V came to 6 bases and at J to 3 bases, leaving 3 bases not matched to a gene. Germline V gene lookup returns CDR1 SGHNT and CDR2 YENEEA. The CDR3 sequence is 13 residues long. The CDR3 loop reads CASSPGGEETQYF. Written as DNA, the CDR3 is TGTGCCAGCAGTCCGGGGGGGGAAGAGACCCAGTACTTC.

The chain recombines TRBV11-1 with TRBJ2-1, with no clear D. The CDR3 contains 13 residues. Between the trimmed V and J ends, which lost 5 bases and 7 bases, there was a span of 12 bases. From germline, CDR1 is SGHAT and CDR2 FQDESV (reference sequence). CDR3 loop: CASSPRNQNEQFF. DNA for the CDR3: TGTGCCAGCAGCCCGAGGAATCAAAATGAGCAGTTCTTC.

This clonotype has ten or more counts. This chain uses TRBV5-4 with TRBJ1-2; 8 nucleotides agree with TRBD1. The V gene end was trimmed by 4 bases and the J gene end by 7 bases; junction bases not matched to a gene: 6. The CDR3 has 13 residues. CDR1 is SGHNT, CDR2 YYREEE, per germline (reference sequence). CDR3 in amino acids: CASSETGVSGYTF. The CDR3 DNA sequence: TGTGCCAGCAGCGAGACAGGGGTGAGTGGCTACACCTTC.